The clone carrying this TCR beta chain was counted between two and nine times. Its antigen is still unknown. The record originates from a study of T-cell memory formation after mild COVID-19. MiXCR, applied by TCRdb to the 5' RACE reads, yields one record per CDR3 protein. The sample consists of approximately 450,000 distinct CDR3 sequences, roughly 18% of them appearing once. Germline CDR1 and CDR2: MRHNA and SNTAGT. The CDR3 runs 14 residues. Trimming cost V 0 bases and J 6 bases, with 10 bases left between them. Findings of the study overall: Pre-infection memory showed some responding clones, and this suggested that cross-reactive memory joined.

The clonotype comes from an adult woman who had mild COVID-19 (a few samples of this study predate the infection). Cell type and time point are not known. Sample: PBMCs or a T cell subset sorted from them (not recorded which). The chain employs TRBV6-4 and TRBJ2-3; D is possibly TRBD1 or TRBD2 (5 bases each). The CDR3 here is CASSDSPGLDTQYF. CDR3 coding DNA: TGTGCCAGCAGTGACTCTCCGGGGCTGGATACGCAGTATTTT.